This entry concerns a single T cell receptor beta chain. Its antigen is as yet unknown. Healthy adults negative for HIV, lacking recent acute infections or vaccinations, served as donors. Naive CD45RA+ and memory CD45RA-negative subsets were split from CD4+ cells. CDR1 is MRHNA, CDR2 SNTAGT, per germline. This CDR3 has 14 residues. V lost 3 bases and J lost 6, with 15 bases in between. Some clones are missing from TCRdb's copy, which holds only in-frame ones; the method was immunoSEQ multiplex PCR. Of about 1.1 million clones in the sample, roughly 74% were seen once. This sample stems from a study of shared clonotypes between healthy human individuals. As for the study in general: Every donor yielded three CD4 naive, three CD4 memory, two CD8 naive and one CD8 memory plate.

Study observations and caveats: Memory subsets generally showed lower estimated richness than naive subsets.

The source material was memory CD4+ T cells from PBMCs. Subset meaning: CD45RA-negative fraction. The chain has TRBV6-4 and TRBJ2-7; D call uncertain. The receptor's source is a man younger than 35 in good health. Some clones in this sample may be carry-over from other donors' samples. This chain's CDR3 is CASSDQFRICEQYF. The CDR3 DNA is TGTGCCAGCAGTGATCAGTTCCGGATATGCGAGCAGTACTTC.